The clone carrying this TCR beta chain showed up many times. Its antigen is currently unknown. V dropped 1 base and J dropped 7 bases, with 23 bases sitting between them. The CDR3 runs 18 residues. Germline CDR1 reads SGHTA; CDR2 reads FQGTGA. These data come from a study of blood T cells in healthy people across ages. Regarding the study as a whole: Getting older went along with TCR beta diversity per million T cells dropping roughly linearly. Greater diversity and more naive CD4+ cells were seen in long-lived donors than in aged donors.

Next came a second PCR, run for roughly 6 to 11 cycles, which used a sample-barcoded 5' primer along with a J-beta primer mix. TCRdb re-called the 5' RACE reads through MiXCR, storing one row per CDR3 protein. This sample has 1.8 million or so distinct CDR3 sequences, with about 39% found just once. Sample: blood. The sequence was obtained from a human donor in good health. The gene calls are TRBV7-3 and TRBJ2-1; D is possibly TRBD1 (6 bases). CDR3 region: CASSLKGVANQGWNEQFF. DNA of the CDR3: TGTGCCAGCAGCTTAAAGGGGGTAGCGAATCAGGGTTGGAATGAGCAGTTCTTC.